Listed here are 16 T cell receptor beta chains from one sample, sequenced in a study of blood T cells in healthy people across ages. Next came a second PCR, run for about 6 to 11 cycles, which used a sample-barcoded 5' primer along with a J-beta primer mix. From the 5' RACE reads, TCRdb called clonotypes with MiXCR, one entry per CDR3 protein. The sample yields approximately 800,000 distinct CDR3 sequences, 46% seen once. Sample: blood. These receptors came from a man older than 75 in good health.

The rearrangement joins TRBV2 to TRBJ1-1; a possible D gene is TRBD1 (5 bases). Between the trimmed V and J ends, which lost 8 bases and 1 base, there was a span of 14 bases. Per germline, CDR1 SNHLY and CDR2 FYNNEI. CDR3 length: 14 residues. The chain's CDR3 is CASQPVGGNTEAFF. As DNA, the CDR3 is TGTGCCAGCCAACCGGTGGGGGGGAACACTGAAGCTTTCTTT.

In its sample, this clonotype was seen a few times. This chain joins TRBV6-6 and TRBJ2-4; the D gene is possibly TRBD2 (5 bases). V was cut by 5 bases and J by 8 bases, with 10 bases left in between. Looked up from germline, CDR1 is MNHNY and CDR2 is SVGAGI (reference sequence). This CDR3 comprises 12 residues. This CDR3 is CASSPAEDIQYF. The CDR3 DNA reads TGTGCCAGCAGTCCCGCGGAGGACATTCAGTACTTC.

The genes are TRBV27 and TRBJ2-3; maybe TRBD2 (6 bases). CDR3 length equals 14 residues. Germline loops: CDR1 MNHEY, CDR2 SMNVEV (reference sequence). The V end was cut by 6 bases, the J end by 0 bases, with 10 bases between. The CDR3 DNA is TGTGCCAGCAGGTTAGCGGCTAGCACAGATACGCAGTATTTT. It encodes CASRLAASTDTQYF.

V and J are TRBV6-6 and TRBJ2-7, with TRBD2 matching 8 bases. The germline V gene has CDR1 MNHNY and CDR2 SVGAGI (reference sequence). The length of the CDR3 is 15 residues. J was trimmed by 0 bases and V by 6 bases; bases with no gene match: 7. This CDR3 is CASRERSGGSYEQYF. The CDR3 DNA is TGTGCCAGCAGGGAGCGGAGCGGGGGCTCCTACGAGCAGTACTTC.

This clonotype was seen a handful of times. The chain is built from TRBV20-1 and TRBJ2-1; no definite D call. Germline V gene lookup returns CDR1 DFQATT and CDR2 SNEGSKA (reference sequence). V was trimmed by 3 bases and J by 10 bases, leaving 22 bases between them. The CDR3 runs 15 residues. The chain's CDR3 is CSASSPTDPDGEQFF. The CDR3 nucleotides are TGCAGTGCTAGTTCCCCGACTGACCCCGACGGGGAGCAGTTCTTC.

This rearrangement joins TRBV7-2 to TRBJ2-5; D not resolved. Looked up from germline, CDR1 is SGHTA and CDR2 is FQGNSA. CDR3 length equals 16 residues. Trimming cost V 5 bases and J 5 bases, with 21 bases left between them. The CDR3 DNA reads as TGTGCCAGCAGCCCAAAGGTTAGGACGATGAGGGAGACCCAGTACTTC. It codes for CASSPKVRTMRETQYF.

In its sample, this clonotype was seen once. The DNA of the CDR3 is TGTGCCAGCAGTCTAGGGTGGTCGGGCTACACCTTC. It is translated as CASSLGWSGYTF. V gene TRBV11-3 combines with J gene TRBJ1-2, with D unclear. Deletions cut 6 bases from V and 8 bases from J, with 13 bases between. In germline, CDR1 is SGHNT, CDR2 YENEEA. CDR3 length: 12 residues.

On this clonotype: The germline gene is not matched at one end of the junction; a read error may be the cause. The rearrangement links TRBV7-9 to TRBJ2-1, with TRBD1 identical over 7 bases. This CDR3 has 14 residues. Germline CDR1 reads SEHNR; CDR2 reads FQNEAQ (reference sequence). The CDR3 sequence: CANSLRGLGNEQFF. CDR3 in DNA: TGTGCCAACAGCTTAAGGGGGCTCGGCAATGAGCAGTTCTTC.

This clonotype has more than one count but fewer than ten. The chain links TRBV2 to TRBJ2-1, with a possible D match to TRBD2 (6 bases). This CDR3 is 19 amino acids long. The V end was cut by 3 bases, the J end by 7 bases, with 28 bases between. Germline values: CDR1 SNHLY, CDR2 FYNNEI. The CDR3 DNA follows: TGTGCCAGCAGTGACAATCGGGAGCCTGTCCCCCGCTCCGAAAATGAGCAGTTCTTC. Protein: CASSDNREPVPRSENEQFF.

The chain joins TRBV15 to TRBJ1-5; TRBD1 matches 10 bases. Trimming cost V 3 bases and J 4 bases; bases outside gene matches: 3. Germline V CDR1 and CDR2: LNHNV, YYDKDF (reference sequence). This CDR3 spans 15 amino acids. Written as DNA, the CDR3 is TGTGCCACCAGCAGGGGACAGGGGAGAAATCAGCCCCAGCATTTT. It specifies CATSRGQGRNQPQHF.

This clonotype was counted once. The chain couples TRBV20-1 to TRBJ2-1, with 14 bases aligning to TRBD2. The CDR3 length is 14 residues. Trimming removed 3 bases from V and 10 bases from J; junction bases left unmatched: 5. Germline lookup yields CDR1 DFQATT and CDR2 SNEGSKA (reference sequence). The chain's CDR3 is CSARPGLAGEEQFF. The CDR3 nucleotides read TGCAGTGCTAGGCCGGGACTAGCGGGAGAAGAGCAGTTCTTC.

The chain couples TRBV20-1 to TRBJ2-3; TRBD2 agrees at 9 bases. CDR3 length: 15 residues. Germline V gives CDR1 DFQATT, CDR2 SNEGSKA (reference sequence). V was clipped by 1 base and J by 4 bases; unmatched bases: 6. In DNA, the CDR3 is TGCAGTGCTAGAGGTGTACTAGCGGGCTCAGATACGCAGTATTTT. Translating it yields CSARGVLAGSDTQYF.

The chain combines TRBV21-1 with TRBJ2-1. TRBV21-1 is termed a pseudogene. The CDR3 has 15 residues. CDR3 in amino acids: CASSKWPSSYNEQFF. In nucleotides, the CDR3 is TGTGCCAGCAGCAAATGGCCAAGCTCCTACAATGAGCAGTTCTTC.

The chain is built from TRBV27 and TRBJ2-1; TRBD1 is a possible D gene (6 bases). The tail of the sequence fits TRBJ2-7 better, so the J call may be wrong. The germline CDR1 and CDR2 sequences are MNHEY and SMNVEV (reference sequence). The CDR3 consists of 15 residues. Here the CDR3 DNA reads TGTGCCAGCAGGGGGGCCGGGGTGAGAACCTACGAGCAGTACTTC. Amino acids: CASRGAGVRTYEQYF.

This clonotype came up a few times. The gene calls are TRBV27 and TRBJ2-1, with 14 bases lining up with TRBD2. The CDR3 totals 18 residues. The germline CDR1 and CDR2 sequences are MNHEY and SMNVEV (reference sequence). J gave up 7 bases and V 6 bases, and 14 bases lay outside the gene matches. The CDR3: CASSTRGGTSGSRNEQFF. In nucleotides, the CDR3 is TGTGCCAGCAGCACAAGGGGCGGGACTAGCGGGAGCCGAAATGAGCAGTTCTTC.

This clonotype appeared once. This chain links TRBV7-2 with TRBJ2-3; D is possibly TRBD1 or TRBD2 (6 bases each). Germline CDR1 reads SGHTA; CDR2 reads FQGNSA. The length of the CDR3 is 15 residues. Trimming cost V 7 bases and J 2 bases, with 16 bases left between them. DNA of the CDR3: TGTGCCAGCAACGATGTACGGGGGCCCACAGATACGCAGTATTTT. Residues: CASNDVRGPTDTQYF.